The sequence of this T cell receptor beta chain was determined in a study of STAT5B mutations in CD4+ large granular lymphocyte leukemia. V trimming: 3 bases; J trimming: 5 bases; junction bases outside the gene matches: 7. CDR3 length: 15 residues. CDR1 and CDR2 from the germline V gene are LNHDA and SQIVND (reference sequence). The data were produced by immunoSEQ multiplex PCR, yet TCRdb's version contains in-frame clones alone and is incomplete. The repertoire has tens of thousands of clones, around 72% of them found once; the top ten carry 0.55%. This clone turned up a few times. This TCR was recovered from a human donor in good health. Sequenced material: CD4+ T cells from blood buffy coats. The V and J genes are TRBV19 and TRBJ2-5, with 9 bases aligning to TRBD2. The CDR3 coding sequence is TGTGCCAGTAGTATTTTGACTAGCGGCCGGGAGACCCAGTACTTC. Translating gives CASSILTSGRETQYF.